Listed below are T cell receptor beta chains from one sample, sequenced in a study of shared clonotypes between healthy human individuals. The repertoire was sequenced with immunoSEQ multiplex PCR; TCRdb's copy has only in-frame clones and lacks some. The sample lists some 1,600,000 clones; under 99% were seen once. The sample was naive CD4+ T cells sorted from blood. The receptor set was obtained from a man between 25 and 39 years old in good health. Each CDR3 is given with its conserved first and last residue. The order of the fields is V gene, D gene, clone size, J gene, CDR3 protein, CDR3 DNA. The D gene is left open where the match is weak. The listing skips clone size in some rows; elsewhere it reads once, few, many or a size class.

V: TRBV23-1; D: -; size: -; J: TRBJ1-2; CDR3: CASGSDGSGRTYTF; DNA: TGCGCCAGCGGATCGGATGGGAGCGGCCGGACCTACACCTTC
V: TRBV7-4; D: -; size: -; J: TRBJ1-5; CDR3: CASSFNRVGGKFRCQPQHF; DNA: TGTGCCAGCAGCTTCAACAGGGTCGGCGGCAAATTTCGGTGTCAGCCCCAGCATTTT
V: TRBV9; D: -; size: -; J: TRBJ2-7; CDR3: CASSVGGSSGYEQYF; DNA: TGTGCCAGCAGCGTAGGGGGGTCTTCCGGTTACGAGCAGTACTTC
V: TRBV7-9; D: -; size: -; J: TRBJ1-1; CDR3: CASSLGGAGENTEAFF; DNA: TGTGCCAGCAGCTTAGGAGGCGCCGGGGAGAACACTGAAGCTTTCTTT
V: TRBV7-8; D: -; size: -; J: TRBJ2-7; CDR3: CASTQGRANLYEQYF; DNA: TGTGCCAGCACCCAGGGCAGGGCGAATCTCTACGAGCAGTACTTC
V: TRBV7-9; D: TRBD2; size: -; J: TRBJ2-1; CDR3: CASRLSGRNEQFF; DNA: TGTGCCAGCAGGCTCAGCGGGAGAAATGAGCAGTTCTTC
V: TRBV7-6; D: -; size: -; J: TRBJ2-6; CDR3: CASSLFSSSGANVLTF; DNA: TGTGCCAGCAGCTTATTTAGTAGCTCTGGGGCCAACGTCCTGACTTTC
V: TRBV9; D: TRBD2; size: -; J: TRBJ2-7; CDR3: CASSVGETSGSFYEQYF; DNA: TGTGCCAGCAGCGTAGGGGAGACTAGCGGATCGTTCTACGAGCAGTACTTC
V: TRBV10-3; D: -; size: -; J: TRBJ2-7; CDR3: CAISGGDTYEQYF; DNA: TGTGCCATCAGTGGGGGGGATACCTACGAGCAGTACTTC
V: TRBV11-2; D: TRBD2; size: -; J: TRBJ2-1; CDR3: CASTSLAGPYNEQFF; DNA: TGTGCCAGCACCTCACTAGCGGGACCCTACAATGAGCAGTTCTTC
V: TRBV27; D: TRBD1; size: once; J: TRBJ2-2; CDR3: CASTDYGTGSPGELFF; DNA: TGTGCCAGCACCGATTATGGGACAGGGAGTCCCGGGGAGCTGTTTTTT
V: TRBV29-1; D: -; size: -; J: TRBJ1-1; CDR3: CSVEDPGRSEAFF; DNA: TGCAGCGTTGAAGATCCCGGGCGGTCTGAAGCTTTCTTT
V: TRBV6-4; D: -; size: -; J: TRBJ1-5; CDR3: CASNGETGQNQPQHF; DNA: TGTGCCAGCAATGGGGAAACAGGGCAAAATCAGCCCCAGCATTTT
V: TRBV6-1; D: TRBD2; size: -; J: TRBJ2-1; CDR3: CASSAPGLAGFTSSYNEQFF; DNA: TGTGCCAGCAGTGCCCCAGGACTAGCGGGGTTTACAAGCTCCTACAATGAGCAGTTCTTC
V: TRBV9; D: TRBD2; size: once; J: TRBJ2-4; CDR3: CASSPPGLAGGLLIQYF; DNA: TGTGCCAGCAGCCCCCCCGGCCTAGCGGGAGGGCTTCTTATTCAGTACTTC
V: TRBV5-4; D: -; size: -; J: TRBJ2-7; CDR3: CASSLGALADSYEQYF; DNA: TGTGCCAGCAGTTTGGGGGCACTAGCCGACTCCTACGAGCAGTACTTC
V: TRBV7-8; D: -; size: once; J: TRBJ2-2; CDR3: CASSFTRRAAPNTGELFF; DNA: TGTGCCAGCAGCTTCACACGGCGGGCGGCCCCGAACACCGGGGAGCTGTTTTTT
V: TRBV18; D: -; size: -; J: TRBJ2-1; CDR3: CASSPLGGSSYNEQFF; DNA: TGTGCCAGCTCACCACTTGGAGGGAGCTCCTACAATGAGCAGTTCTTC
V: TRBV5-4; D: -; size: -; J: TRBJ1-1; CDR3: CASSLGSSGGTTEGAFF; DNA: TGTGCCAGCAGCTTGGGGTCTAGCGGCGGGACGACGGAAGGAGCTTTCTTT
V: TRBV7-2; D: -; size: -; J: TRBJ2-3; CDR3: CASSQRVSTDTQYF; DNA: TGTGCCAGCAGCCAGAGGGTTAGCACAGATACGCAGTATTTT
V: TRBV9; D: -; size: -; J: TRBJ2-2; CDR3: CASSVASQAFGDTGELFF; DNA: TGTGCCAGCAGCGTAGCTTCACAGGCCTTCGGGGACACCGGGGAGCTGTTTTTT
V: TRBV2; D: TRBD2; size: -; J: TRBJ2-1; CDR3: CASSEDLGLAGVLDEQFF; DNA: TGTGCCAGCAGTGAAGACCTTGGACTAGCGGGAGTTTTGGATGAGCAGTTCTTC
V: TRBV27; D: -; size: -; J: TRBJ2-1; CDR3: CASSLAGFGEQFF; DNA: TGTGCCAGCAGTTTAGCCGGGTTTGGAGAGCAGTTCTTC
V: TRBV14; D: TRBD2; size: -; J: TRBJ2-1; CDR3: CASSQDRLTGGPSYNEQFF; DNA: TGTGCCAGCAGCCAAGACCGTCTGACGGGAGGACCTTCCTACAATGAGCAGTTCTTC
V: TRBV10-3; D: TRBD1; size: -; J: TRBJ2-3; CDR3: CAISVSRDSVGTDTQYF; DNA: TGTGCCATCAGTGTTTCAAGGGACAGCGTAGGCACAGATACGCAGTATTTT
V: TRBV6-1; D: -; size: -; J: TRBJ2-3; CDR3: CASSEGGRTSTDTQYF; DNA: TGTGCCAGCAGTGAAGGGGGGAGGACTAGCACAGATACGCAGTATTTT
V: TRBV7-2; D: TRBD2; size: -; J: TRBJ2-2; CDR3: CASSFLPGLAGVNTGELFF; DNA: TGTGCCAGCAGCTTTCTTCCGGGACTAGCGGGAGTAAACACCGGGGAGCTGTTTTTT
V: TRBV18; D: -; size: -; J: TRBJ2-7; CDR3: CASSLNTPPAEQYF; DNA: TGTGCCAGCTCTCTAAACACCCCTCCGGCCGAGCAGTACTTC
V: TRBV12-2; D: -; size: -; J: TRBJ2-3; CDR3: CASRLAPPGGPATDTQYF; DNA: TGTGCAAGTCGCTTAGCCCCCCCCGGAGGGCCGGCCACAGATACGCAGTATTTT
V: TRBV18; D: TRBD1; size: -; J: TRBJ1-3; CDR3: CASSQQGSGNTIYF; DNA: TGTGCCAGCTCCCAACAGGGGAGTGGAAACACCATATATTTT
V: TRBV25-1; D: -; size: -; J: TRBJ2-7; CDR3: CASSERQAPYEQYF; DNA: TGTGCCAGCAGTGAAAGGCAGGCGCCTTACGAGCAGTACTTC
V: TRBV25-1; D: -; size: once; J: TRBJ1-5; CDR3: CASSEGDSNQPQHF; DNA: TGTGCCAGCAGTGAGGGGGATAGCAATCAGCCCCAGCATTTT
V: TRBV28; D: -; size: -; J: TRBJ1-5; CDR3: CASSFPWKPGNQPQHF; DNA: TGTGCCAGCAGTTTCCCATGGAAGCCGGGCAATCAGCCCCAGCATTTT
V: TRBV25-1; D: -; size: once; J: TRBJ2-1; CDR3: CASSERAKGGNEQFF; DNA: TGTGCCAGCAGTGAAAGAGCGAAGGGTGGCAATGAGCAGTTCTTC
V: TRBV18; D: -; size: -; J: TRBJ1-1; CDR3: CASSPAGGQNTEAFF; DNA: TGTGCCAGCTCACCTGCAGGCGGACAGAACACTGAAGCTTTCTTT
V: TRBV29-1; D: -; size: -; J: TRBJ1-1; CDR3: CSVVRGGTEAFF; DNA: TGCAGCGTTGTAAGGGGGGGCACTGAAGCTTTCTTT
V: TRBV5-5; D: -; size: -; J: TRBJ2-5; CDR3: CASSLWAEETQYF; DNA: TGTGCCAGCAGCTTGTGGGCGGAAGAGACCCAGTACTTC
V: TRBV4-3; D: TRBD2; size: once; J: TRBJ2-1; CDR3: CASSQDLGASGRISSYNEQFF; DNA: TGCGCCAGCAGCCAAGATCTAGGTGCTAGCGGGAGAATCAGCTCCTACAATGAGCAGTTCTTC
V: TRBV29-1; D: -; size: -; J: TRBJ1-2; CDR3: CSVVLGGGYTF; DNA: TGCAGCGTTGTATTAGGGGGAGGCTACACCTTC
V: TRBV6-4; D: -; size: -; J: TRBJ2-1; CDR3: CASSDSGPSPIDEQFF; DNA: TGTGCCAGCAGTGACTCCGGGCCTAGCCCGATAGATGAGCAGTTCTTC
V: TRBV29-1; D: TRBD2; size: once; J: TRBJ2-1; CDR3: CSVVSSGSGEQFF; DNA: TGCAGCGTTGTCAGTAGCGGGAGTGGTGAGCAGTTCTTC
V: TRBV28; D: -; size: -; J: TRBJ2-7; CDR3: CASSRSGLSSYEQYF; DNA: TGTGCCAGCAGTCGATCCGGACTCAGCTCCTACGAGCAGTACTTC
V: TRBV19; D: TRBD2; size: once; J: TRBJ2-7; CDR3: CASSILAGVYEQYF; DNA: TGTGCCAGTAGTATACTAGCGGGAGTTTACGAGCAGTACTTC
V: TRBV25-1; D: TRBD1; size: -; J: TRBJ1-1; CDR3: CASSDARQGDTEAFF; DNA: TGTGCCAGCAGTGATGCGAGACAGGGGGACACTGAAGCTTTCTTT
V: TRBV6-5; D: -; size: -; J: TRBJ1-2; CDR3: CASSTPGVYGYTF; DNA: TGTGCCAGCAGTACCCCGGGGGTTTATGGCTACACCTTC
V: TRBV11-2; D: TRBD1; size: once; J: TRBJ2-7; CDR3: CASSQGQLSYEQYF; DNA: TGTGCCAGCAGCCAGGGACAGCTCTCCTACGAGCAGTACTTC
V: TRBV19; D: -; size: -; J: TRBJ1-5; CDR3: CASSLDGAASNQPQHF; DNA: TGTGCCAGTAGTCTCGATGGGGCAGCTAGCAATCAGCCCCAGCATTTT
V: TRBV19; D: -; size: -; J: TRBJ2-1; CDR3: CASRIALAYNEQFF; DNA: TGTGCCAGTAGAATAGCCCTGGCCTACAATGAGCAGTTCTTC
V: TRBV15; D: TRBD2; size: -; J: TRBJ2-7; CDR3: CATSRDRLAGEQYF; DNA: TGTGCCACCAGCAGAGATAGGCTAGCGGGCGAGCAGTACTTC
V: TRBV28; D: -; size: -; J: TRBJ2-7; CDR3: CASSLTGSGYEQYF; DNA: TGTGCCAGCAGTTTAACAGGGAGTGGGTACGAGCAGTACTTC
V: TRBV25-1; D: TRBD1; size: -; J: TRBJ1-2; CDR3: CASSDPGTGEEANYGYTF; DNA: TGTGCCAGCAGTGACCCCGGGACAGGGGAAGAGGCTAACTATGGCTACACCTTC
V: TRBV5-1; D: TRBD1; size: -; J: TRBJ1-2; CDR3: CASSGDSYGYTF; DNA: TGCGCCAGCAGCGGGGACAGCTATGGCTACACCTTC
V: TRBV6-4; D: TRBD2; size: -; J: TRBJ2-3; CDR3: CASSDSGLASDTQYF; DNA: TGTGCCAGCAGTGACTCGGGACTAGCTTCAGATACGCAGTATTTT
V: TRBV5-1; D: -; size: -; J: TRBJ1-2; CDR3: CASSLAMGRLGHTGYTF; DNA: TGCGCCAGCAGCTTGGCCATGGGCCGCCTTGGGCATACTGGCTACACCTTC
V: TRBV9; D: -; size: -; J: TRBJ2-3; CDR3: CASSPPRGDTQYF; DNA: TGTGCCAGCAGCCCCCCCCGTGGGGATACGCAGTATTTT
V: TRBV2; D: -; size: -; J: TRBJ1-1; CDR3: CASINPMRNTEAFF; DNA: TGTGCCAGCATCAACCCCATGCGGAACACTGAAGCTTTCTTT
V: TRBV25-1; D: TRBD1; size: -; J: TRBJ2-7; CDR3: CASSVTGGYEQYF; DNA: TGTGCCAGCAGTGTGACAGGGGGCTACGAGCAGTACTTC
V: TRBV7-2; D: TRBD2; size: -; J: TRBJ2-6; CDR3: CASSLGAGAAGANVLTF; DNA: TGTGCCAGCAGCTTAGGAGCGGGAGCGGCTGGGGCCAACGTCCTGACTTTC
V: TRBV7-9; D: TRBD2; size: -; J: TRBJ2-7; CDR3: CASSLIVAGVVHYEQYF; DNA: TGTGCCAGCAGCTTAATTGTAGCGGGAGTTGTTCACTACGAGCAGTACTTC